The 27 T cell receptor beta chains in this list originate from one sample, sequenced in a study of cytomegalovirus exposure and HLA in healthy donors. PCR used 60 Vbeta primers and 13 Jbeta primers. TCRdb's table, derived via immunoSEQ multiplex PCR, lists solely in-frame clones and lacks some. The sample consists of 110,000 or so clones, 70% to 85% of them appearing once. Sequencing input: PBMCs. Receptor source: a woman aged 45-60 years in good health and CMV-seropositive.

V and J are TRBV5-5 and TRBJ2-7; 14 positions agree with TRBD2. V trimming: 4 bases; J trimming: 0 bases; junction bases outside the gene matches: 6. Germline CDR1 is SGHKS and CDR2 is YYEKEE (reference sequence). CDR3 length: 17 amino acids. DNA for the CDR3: TGTGCCAGCAGCCTCCAAGGACTAGCGGGAGGCTCCTACGAGCAGTACTTC. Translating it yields CASSLQGLAGGSYEQYF.

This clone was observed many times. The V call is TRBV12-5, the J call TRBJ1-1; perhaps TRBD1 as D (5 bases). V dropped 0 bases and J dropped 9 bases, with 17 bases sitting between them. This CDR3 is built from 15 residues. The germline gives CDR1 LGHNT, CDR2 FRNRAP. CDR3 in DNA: TGTGCTAGTGGTTTGGTAGCCAATGGGGGACTTCAAGCTTTCTTT. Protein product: CASGLVANGGLQAFF.

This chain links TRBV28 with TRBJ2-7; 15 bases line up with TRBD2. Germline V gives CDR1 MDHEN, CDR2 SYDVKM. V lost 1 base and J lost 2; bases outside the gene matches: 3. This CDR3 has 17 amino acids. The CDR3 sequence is CASSLSGTSGGPYEQYF. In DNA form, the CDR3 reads TGTGCCAGCAGTTTATCCGGGACTAGCGGGGGGCCCTACGAGCAGTACTTC. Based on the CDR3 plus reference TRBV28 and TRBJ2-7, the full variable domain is DVKVTQSSRYLVKRTGEKVFLECVQDMDHENMFWYRQDPGLGLRLIYFSYDVKMKEKGDIPEGYSVSREKKERFSLILESASTNQTSMYLCASSLSGTSGGPYEQYFGPGTRLTVT.

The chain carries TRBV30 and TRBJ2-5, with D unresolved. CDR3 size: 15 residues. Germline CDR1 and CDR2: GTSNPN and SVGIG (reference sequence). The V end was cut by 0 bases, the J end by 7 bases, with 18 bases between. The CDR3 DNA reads TGTGCCTGGAGTGTACGAACGGGTTGGGTTCTGACCCAGTACTTC. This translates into CAWSVRTGWVLTQYF.

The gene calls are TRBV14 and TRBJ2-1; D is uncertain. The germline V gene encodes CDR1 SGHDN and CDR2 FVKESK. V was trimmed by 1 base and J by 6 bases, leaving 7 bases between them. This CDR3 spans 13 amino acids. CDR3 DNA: TGTGCCAGCAGCCAAGTACGCGTCAATGAGCAGTTCTTC. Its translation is CASSQVRVNEQFF.

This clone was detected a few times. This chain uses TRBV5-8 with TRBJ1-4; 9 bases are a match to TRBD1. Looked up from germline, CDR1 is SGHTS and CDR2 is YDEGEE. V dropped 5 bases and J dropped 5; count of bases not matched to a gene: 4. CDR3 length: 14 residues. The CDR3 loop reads CASSPTGGNEKLFF. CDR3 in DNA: TGTGCCAGCAGTCCTACAGGGGGCAATGAAAAACTGTTTTTT.

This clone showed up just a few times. The CDR3 is CASSPALAPETQYF. CDR3 DNA: TGTGCCAGCAGCCCAGCACTAGCCCCAGAGACCCAGTACTTC. The chain recombines TRBV28 with TRBJ2-5; tentative D call: TRBD2 (6 bases). The CDR3 contains 14 residues. Germline CDR1 reads MDHEN; CDR2 reads SYDVKM. V shed 6 bases and J shed 4 bases, with 15 bases lying between them.

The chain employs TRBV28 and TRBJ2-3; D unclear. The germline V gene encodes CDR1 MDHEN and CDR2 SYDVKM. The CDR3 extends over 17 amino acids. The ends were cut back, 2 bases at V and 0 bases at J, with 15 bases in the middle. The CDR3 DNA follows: TGTGCCAGCAGTTTAACAGCTCTCAAACTTAGCACAGATACGCAGTATTTT. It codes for CASSLTALKLSTDTQYF.

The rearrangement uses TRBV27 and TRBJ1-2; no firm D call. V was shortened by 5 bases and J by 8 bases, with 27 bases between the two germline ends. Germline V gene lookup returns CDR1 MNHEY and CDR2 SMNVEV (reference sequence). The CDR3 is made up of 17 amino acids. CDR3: CASSPRRDQPRKGGYTF. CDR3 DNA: TGTGCCAGCAGTCCCCGCCGGGATCAACCCCGAAAAGGGGGCTACACCTTC.

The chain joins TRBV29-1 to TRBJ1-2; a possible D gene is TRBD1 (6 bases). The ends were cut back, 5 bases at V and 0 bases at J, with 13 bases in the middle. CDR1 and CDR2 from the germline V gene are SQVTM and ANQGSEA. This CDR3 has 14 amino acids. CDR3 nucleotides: TGCAGCGTTTCCGGGGACACCTCTAACTATGGCTACACCTTC. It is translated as CSVSGDTSNYGYTF.

DNA of the CDR3: TGTGCCAGCTCACCCCCACAGGGGGCGCGAGAAAAACTGTTTTTT. This translates into CASSPPQGAREKLFF. The chain combines TRBV18 with TRBJ1-4, with 9 positions matching TRBD1. After removal of 3 bases from V and 8 bases from J, the junction contained 7 bases not matched to a gene. This CDR3 contains 15 residues. Germline assignment: CDR1 KGHSH and CDR2 LQKENI.

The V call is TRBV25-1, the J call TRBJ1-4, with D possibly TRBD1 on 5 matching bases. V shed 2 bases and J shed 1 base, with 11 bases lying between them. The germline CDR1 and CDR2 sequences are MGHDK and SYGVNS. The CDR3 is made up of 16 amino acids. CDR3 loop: CASSEHTGRTNEKLFF. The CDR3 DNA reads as TGTGCCAGCAGTGAACATACAGGTCGAACTAATGAAAAACTGTTTTTT.

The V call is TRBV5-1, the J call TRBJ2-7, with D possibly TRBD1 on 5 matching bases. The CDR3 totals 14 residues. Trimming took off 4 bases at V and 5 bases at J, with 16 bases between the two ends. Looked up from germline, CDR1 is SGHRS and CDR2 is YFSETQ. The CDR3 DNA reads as TGCGCCAGCAGCCTATCGACAGTACCGAACGAGCAGTACTTC. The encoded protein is CASSLSTVPNEQYF.

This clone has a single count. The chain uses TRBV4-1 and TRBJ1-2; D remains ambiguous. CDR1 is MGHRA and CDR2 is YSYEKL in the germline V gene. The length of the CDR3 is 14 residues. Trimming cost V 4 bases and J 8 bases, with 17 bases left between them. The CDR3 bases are TGCGCCAGCAGCCGTACCCGGGGAGTTGAAGGCTACACCTTC. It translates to CASSRTRGVEGYTF.

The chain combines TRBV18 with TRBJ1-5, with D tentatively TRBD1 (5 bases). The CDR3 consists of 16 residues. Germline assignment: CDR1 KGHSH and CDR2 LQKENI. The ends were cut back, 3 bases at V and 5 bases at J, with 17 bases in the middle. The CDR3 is CASSPQKGFADQPQHF. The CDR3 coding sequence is TGTGCCAGCTCACCTCAGAAGGGGTTCGCGGATCAGCCCCAGCATTTT.

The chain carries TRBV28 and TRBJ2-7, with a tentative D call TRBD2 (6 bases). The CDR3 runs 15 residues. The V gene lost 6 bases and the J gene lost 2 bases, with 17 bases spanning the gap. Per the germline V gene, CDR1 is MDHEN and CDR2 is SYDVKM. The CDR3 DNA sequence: TGTGCCAGCAGCTCCACGGGACTTGTCCCCTACGAGCAGTACTTC. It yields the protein CASSSTGLVPYEQYF. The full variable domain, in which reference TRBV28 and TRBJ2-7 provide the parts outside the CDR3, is DVKVTQSSRYLVKRTGEKVFLECVQDMDHENMFWYRQDPGLGLRLIYFSYDVKMKEKGDIPEGYSVSREKKERFSLILESASTNQTSMYLCASSSTGLVPYEQYFGPGTRLTVT.

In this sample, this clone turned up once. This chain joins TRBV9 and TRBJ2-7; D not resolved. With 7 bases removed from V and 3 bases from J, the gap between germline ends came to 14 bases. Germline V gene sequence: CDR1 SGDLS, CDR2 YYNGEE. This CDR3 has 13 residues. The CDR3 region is CASSSPGFYEQYF. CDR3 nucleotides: TGTGCCAGCTCCAGTCCGGGTTTCTACGAGCAGTACTTC.

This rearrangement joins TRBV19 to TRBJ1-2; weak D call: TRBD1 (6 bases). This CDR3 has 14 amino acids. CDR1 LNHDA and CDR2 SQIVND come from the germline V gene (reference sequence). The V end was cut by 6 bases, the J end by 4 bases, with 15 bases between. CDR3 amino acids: CASSAPGTSYGYTF. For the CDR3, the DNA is TGTGCCAGTAGCGCTCCCGGGACAAGCTATGGCTACACCTTC.

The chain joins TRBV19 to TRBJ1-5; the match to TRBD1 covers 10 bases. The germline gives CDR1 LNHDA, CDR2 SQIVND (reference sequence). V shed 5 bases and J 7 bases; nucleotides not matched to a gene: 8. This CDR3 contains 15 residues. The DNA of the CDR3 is TGTGCCAGTAGTTTCGTGGGGACAGGGGACCAGCCCCAGCATTTT. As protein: CASSFVGTGDQPQHF. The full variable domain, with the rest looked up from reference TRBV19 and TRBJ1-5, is DGGITQSPKYLFRKEGQNVTLSCEQNLNHDAMYWYRQDPGQGLRLIYYSQIVNDFQKGDIAEGYSVSREKKESFPLTVTSAQKNPTAFYLCASSFVGTGDQPQHFGDGTRLSIL.

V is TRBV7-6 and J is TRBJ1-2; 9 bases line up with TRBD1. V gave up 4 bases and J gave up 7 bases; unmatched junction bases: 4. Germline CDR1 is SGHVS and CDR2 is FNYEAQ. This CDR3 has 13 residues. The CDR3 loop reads CASSSQGALGYTF. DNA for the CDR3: TGTGCCAGCAGCTCACAGGGGGCGCTTGGCTACACCTTC.

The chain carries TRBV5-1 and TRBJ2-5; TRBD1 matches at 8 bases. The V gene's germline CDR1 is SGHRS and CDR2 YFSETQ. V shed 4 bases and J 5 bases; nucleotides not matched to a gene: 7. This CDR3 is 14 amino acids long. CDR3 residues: CASSPGQGRETQYF. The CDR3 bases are TGCGCCAGCAGCCCAGGACAGGGCAGGGAGACCCAGTACTTC.

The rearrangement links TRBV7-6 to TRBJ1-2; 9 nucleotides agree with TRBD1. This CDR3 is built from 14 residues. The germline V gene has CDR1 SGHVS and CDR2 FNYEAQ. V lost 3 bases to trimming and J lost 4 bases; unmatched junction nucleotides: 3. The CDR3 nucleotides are TGTGCCAGCAGCTTGGAGGACAGGGGCTATGGCTACACCTTC. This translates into CASSLEDRGYGYTF. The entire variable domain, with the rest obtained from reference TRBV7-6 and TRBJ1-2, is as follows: GAGVSQSPRYKVTKRGQDVALRCDPISGHVSLYWYRQALGQGPEFLTYFNYEAQQDKSGLPNDRFSAERPEGSISTLTIQRTEQRDSAMYRCASSLEDRGYGYTFGSGTRLTVV.

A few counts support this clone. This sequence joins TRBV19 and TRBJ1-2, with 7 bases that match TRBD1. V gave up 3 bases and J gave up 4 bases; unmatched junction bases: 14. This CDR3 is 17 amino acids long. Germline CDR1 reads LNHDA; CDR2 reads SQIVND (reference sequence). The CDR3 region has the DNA TGTGCCAGTAGTATCTTAATGGGGGACAGTTCAGCCTATGGCTACACCTTC. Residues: CASSILMGDSSAYGYTF.

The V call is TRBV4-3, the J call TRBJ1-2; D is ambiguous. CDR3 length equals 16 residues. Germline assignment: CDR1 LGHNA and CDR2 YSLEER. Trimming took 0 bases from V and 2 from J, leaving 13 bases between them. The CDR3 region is CASSQDLVAGNYGYTF. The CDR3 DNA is TGCGCCAGCAGCCAAGATCTGGTGGCGGGGAACTATGGCTACACCTTC.

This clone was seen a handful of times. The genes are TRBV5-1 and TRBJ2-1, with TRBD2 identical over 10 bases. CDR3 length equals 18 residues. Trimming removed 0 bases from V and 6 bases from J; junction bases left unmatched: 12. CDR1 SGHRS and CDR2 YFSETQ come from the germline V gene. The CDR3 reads CASSLAVPSGRFSNEQFF. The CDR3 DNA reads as TGCGCCAGCAGCTTGGCGGTTCCTAGCGGGAGATTTTCCAATGAGCAGTTCTTC.

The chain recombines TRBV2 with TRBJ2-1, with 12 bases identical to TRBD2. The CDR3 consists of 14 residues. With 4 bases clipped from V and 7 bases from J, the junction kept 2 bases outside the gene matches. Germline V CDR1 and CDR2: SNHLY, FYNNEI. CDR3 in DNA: TGTGCCAGCAGTGGGACTAGCGGGGAGAATGAGCAGTTCTTC. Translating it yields CASSGTSGENEQFF.

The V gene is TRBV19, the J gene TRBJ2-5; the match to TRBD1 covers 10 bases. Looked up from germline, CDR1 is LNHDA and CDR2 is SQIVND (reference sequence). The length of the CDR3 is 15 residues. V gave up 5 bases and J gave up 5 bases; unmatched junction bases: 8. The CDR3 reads CASSSGTGEGETQYF. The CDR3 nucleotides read TGTGCCAGTAGTTCGGGGACAGGGGAAGGGGAGACCCAGTACTTC.